Sequencing of this TCR beta chain was carried out in a study of cytomegalovirus exposure and HLA in healthy donors. The overall study: Of some 360 genotyped donors, about 80% clustered with self-reported Caucasian donors.

The CDR3 extends over 15 amino acids. Germline V gene lookup returns CDR1 ENHRY and CDR2 SYGVKD. V lost 6 bases and J lost 4; bases outside the gene matches: 7. PCR was performed using 60 Vbeta and 13 Jbeta primers. Assay used: immunoSEQ multiplex PCR; TCRdb lists only in-frame clones, some missing. The sample holds around 74,000 clones; 79% are singletons and the top ten take around 2.5%. The sequence was collected from a man aged 25 to 45 in good health and CMV-seronegative. This chain uses TRBV10-3 with TRBJ2-1; TRBD1 matches 9 bases. The sample consisted of PBMCs. The CDR3 bases are TGTGCCATCAGCATCTCCGGGACAGGGTACAATGAGCAGTTCTTC. Its translation: CAISISGTGYNEQFF.